The present TCR beta chain was sequenced within a study of cytomegalovirus exposure and HLA in healthy donors. A multiplex PCR was run with 60 Vbeta primers and 13 Jbeta primers. Profiled with immunoSEQ multiplex PCR; TCRdb holds only in-frame clones, not every one. The sample lists 85,000 to 120,000 clones; roughly 83% were seen once. The CDR3 sequence is 16 residues long. Trimming left V 1 base short and J 7 bases short, with 17 bases between. The germline gives CDR1 MGHRA, CDR2 YSYEKL. The clonotype was recovered from a man aged 35-49 years in good health and CMV-seronegative. The chain is built from TRBV4-1 and TRBJ1-5, with D perhaps matching TRBD1 (5 bases). The sequencing sample was made of PBMCs. Written as DNA, the CDR3 is TGCGCCAGCAGCCAAGTGTGGCGGGGGTCCGAGCAGCCCCAGCATTTT. It specifies CASSQVWRGSEQPQHF.